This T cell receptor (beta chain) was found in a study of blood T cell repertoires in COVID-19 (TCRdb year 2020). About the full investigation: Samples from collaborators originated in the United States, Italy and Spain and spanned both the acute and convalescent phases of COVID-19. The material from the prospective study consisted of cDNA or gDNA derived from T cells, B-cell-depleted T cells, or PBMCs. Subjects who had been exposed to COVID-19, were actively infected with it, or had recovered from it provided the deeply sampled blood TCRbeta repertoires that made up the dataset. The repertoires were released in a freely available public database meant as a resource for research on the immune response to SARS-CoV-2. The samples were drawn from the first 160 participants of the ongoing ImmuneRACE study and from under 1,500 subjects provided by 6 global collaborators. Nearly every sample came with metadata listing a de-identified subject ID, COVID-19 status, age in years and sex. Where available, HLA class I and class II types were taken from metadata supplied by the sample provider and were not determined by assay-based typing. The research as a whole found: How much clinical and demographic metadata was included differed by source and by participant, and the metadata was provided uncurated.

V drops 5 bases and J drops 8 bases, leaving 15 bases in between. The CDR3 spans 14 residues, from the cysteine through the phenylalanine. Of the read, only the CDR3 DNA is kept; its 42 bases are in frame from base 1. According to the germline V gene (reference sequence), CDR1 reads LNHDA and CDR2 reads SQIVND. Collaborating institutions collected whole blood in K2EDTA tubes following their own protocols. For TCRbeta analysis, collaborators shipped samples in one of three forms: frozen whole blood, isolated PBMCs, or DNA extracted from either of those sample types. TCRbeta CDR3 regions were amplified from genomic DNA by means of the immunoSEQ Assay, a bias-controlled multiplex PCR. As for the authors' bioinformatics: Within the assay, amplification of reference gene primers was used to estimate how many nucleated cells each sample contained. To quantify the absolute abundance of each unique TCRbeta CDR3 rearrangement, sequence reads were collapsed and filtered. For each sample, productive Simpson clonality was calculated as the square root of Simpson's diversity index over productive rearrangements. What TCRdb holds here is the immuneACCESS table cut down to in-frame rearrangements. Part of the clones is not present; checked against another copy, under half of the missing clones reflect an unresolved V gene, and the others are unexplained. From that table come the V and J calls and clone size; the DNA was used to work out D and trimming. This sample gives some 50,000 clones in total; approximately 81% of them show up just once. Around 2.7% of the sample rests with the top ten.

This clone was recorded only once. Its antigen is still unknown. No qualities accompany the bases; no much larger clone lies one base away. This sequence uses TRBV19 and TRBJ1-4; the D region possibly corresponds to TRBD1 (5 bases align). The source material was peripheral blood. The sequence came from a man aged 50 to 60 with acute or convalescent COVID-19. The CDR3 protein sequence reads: CASSRGMNGEKLFF. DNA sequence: TGTGCCAGTAGTCGGGGGATGAACGGGGAAAAACTGTTTTTT.